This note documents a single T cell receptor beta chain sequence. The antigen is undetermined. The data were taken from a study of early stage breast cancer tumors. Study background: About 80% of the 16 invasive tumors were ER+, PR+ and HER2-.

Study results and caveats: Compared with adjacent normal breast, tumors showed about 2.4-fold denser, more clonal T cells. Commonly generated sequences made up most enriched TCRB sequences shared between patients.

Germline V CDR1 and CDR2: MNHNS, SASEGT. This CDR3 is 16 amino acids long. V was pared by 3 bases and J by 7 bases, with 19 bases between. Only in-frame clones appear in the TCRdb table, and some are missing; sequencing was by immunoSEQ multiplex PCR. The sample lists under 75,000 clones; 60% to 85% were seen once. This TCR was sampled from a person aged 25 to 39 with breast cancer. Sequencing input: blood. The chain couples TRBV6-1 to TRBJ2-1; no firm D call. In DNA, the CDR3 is TGTGCCAGCAGTGAGTGGTCCAGCAAAGTTAGAAATGAGCAGTTCTTC. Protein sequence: CASSEWSSKVRNEQFF.